The entry below describes one TCR beta chain. V lost 2 bases and J lost 2, with 18 bases in between. The CDR3 runs to 17 residues. The data derive from a study of CD8 T cells in Susac syndrome. It was with random hexamers that about 0.45 to 1 ug RNA was reverse transcribed. Multiplex immunoSEQ PCR targeted 54 Vbeta and 13 Jbeta TCR beta segments. Each CDR3 protein is one row after TCRdb ran MiXCR on the immunoSEQ multiplex PCR reads. In the table there are approximately 120,000 distinct CDR3 sequences, more than 80% of which are singletons. This sequence originates from a human donor with multiple sclerosis. Input material: CD8+ T cells from PBMCs. The rearrangement links TRBV12-3 or TRBV12-4 to TRBJ1-1, with D hard to call. CDR3 sequence reads: CASSLFPYPGPNTEAFF. Here the CDR3 DNA reads TGTGCCAGCAGTTTATTCCCCTATCCTGGGCCAAACACTGAAGCTTTCTTT.